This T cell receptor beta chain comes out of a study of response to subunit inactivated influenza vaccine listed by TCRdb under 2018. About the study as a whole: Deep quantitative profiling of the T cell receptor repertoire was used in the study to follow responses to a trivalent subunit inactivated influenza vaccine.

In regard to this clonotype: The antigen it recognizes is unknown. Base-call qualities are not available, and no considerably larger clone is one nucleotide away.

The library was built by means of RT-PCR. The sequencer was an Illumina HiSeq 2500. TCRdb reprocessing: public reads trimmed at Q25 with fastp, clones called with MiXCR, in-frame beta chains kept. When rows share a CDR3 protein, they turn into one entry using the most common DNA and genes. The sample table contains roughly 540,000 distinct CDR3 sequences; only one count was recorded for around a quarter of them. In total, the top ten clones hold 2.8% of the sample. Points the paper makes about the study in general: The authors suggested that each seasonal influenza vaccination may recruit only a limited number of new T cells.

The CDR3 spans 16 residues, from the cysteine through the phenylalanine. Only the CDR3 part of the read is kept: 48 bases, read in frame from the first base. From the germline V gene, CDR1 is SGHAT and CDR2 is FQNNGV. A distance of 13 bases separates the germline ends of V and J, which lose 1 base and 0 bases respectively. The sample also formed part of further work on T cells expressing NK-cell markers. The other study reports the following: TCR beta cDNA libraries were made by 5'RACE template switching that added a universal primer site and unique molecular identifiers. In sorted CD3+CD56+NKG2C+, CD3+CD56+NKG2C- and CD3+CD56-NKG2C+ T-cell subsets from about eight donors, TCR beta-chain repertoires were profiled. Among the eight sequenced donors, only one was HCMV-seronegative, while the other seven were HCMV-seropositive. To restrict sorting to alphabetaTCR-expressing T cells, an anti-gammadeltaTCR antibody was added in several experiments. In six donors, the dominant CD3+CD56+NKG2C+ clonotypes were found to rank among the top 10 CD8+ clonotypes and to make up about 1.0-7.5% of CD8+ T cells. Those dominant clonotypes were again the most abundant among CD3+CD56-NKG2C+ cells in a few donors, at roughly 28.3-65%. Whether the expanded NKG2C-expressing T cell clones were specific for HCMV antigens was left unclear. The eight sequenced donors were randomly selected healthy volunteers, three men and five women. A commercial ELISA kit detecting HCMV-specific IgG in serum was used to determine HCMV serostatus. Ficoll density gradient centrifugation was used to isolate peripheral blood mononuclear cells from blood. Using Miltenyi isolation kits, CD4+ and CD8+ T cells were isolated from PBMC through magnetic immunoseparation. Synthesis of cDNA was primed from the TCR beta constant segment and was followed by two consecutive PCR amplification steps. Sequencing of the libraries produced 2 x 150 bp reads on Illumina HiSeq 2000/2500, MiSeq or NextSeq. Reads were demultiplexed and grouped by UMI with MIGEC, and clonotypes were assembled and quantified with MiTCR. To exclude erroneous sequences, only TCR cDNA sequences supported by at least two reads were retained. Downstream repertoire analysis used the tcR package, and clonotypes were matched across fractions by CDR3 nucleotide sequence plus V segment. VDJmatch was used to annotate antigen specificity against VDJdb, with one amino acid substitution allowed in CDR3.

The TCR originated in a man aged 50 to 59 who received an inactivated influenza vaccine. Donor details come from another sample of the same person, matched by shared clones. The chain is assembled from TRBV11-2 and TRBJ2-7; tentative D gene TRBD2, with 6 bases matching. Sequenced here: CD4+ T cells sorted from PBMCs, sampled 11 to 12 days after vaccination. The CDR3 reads CASSLGASENSYEQYF. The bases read TGTGCCAGCAGCTTAGGGGCTAGCGAAAACTCCTACGAGCAGTACTTC. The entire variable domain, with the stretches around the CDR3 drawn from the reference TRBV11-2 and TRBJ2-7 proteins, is EAGVAQSPRYKIIEKRQSVAFWCNPISGHATLYWYQQILGQGPKLLIQFQNNGVVDDSQLPKDRFSAERLKGVDSTLKIQPAKLEDSAVYLCASSLGASENSYEQYFGPGTRLTVT.